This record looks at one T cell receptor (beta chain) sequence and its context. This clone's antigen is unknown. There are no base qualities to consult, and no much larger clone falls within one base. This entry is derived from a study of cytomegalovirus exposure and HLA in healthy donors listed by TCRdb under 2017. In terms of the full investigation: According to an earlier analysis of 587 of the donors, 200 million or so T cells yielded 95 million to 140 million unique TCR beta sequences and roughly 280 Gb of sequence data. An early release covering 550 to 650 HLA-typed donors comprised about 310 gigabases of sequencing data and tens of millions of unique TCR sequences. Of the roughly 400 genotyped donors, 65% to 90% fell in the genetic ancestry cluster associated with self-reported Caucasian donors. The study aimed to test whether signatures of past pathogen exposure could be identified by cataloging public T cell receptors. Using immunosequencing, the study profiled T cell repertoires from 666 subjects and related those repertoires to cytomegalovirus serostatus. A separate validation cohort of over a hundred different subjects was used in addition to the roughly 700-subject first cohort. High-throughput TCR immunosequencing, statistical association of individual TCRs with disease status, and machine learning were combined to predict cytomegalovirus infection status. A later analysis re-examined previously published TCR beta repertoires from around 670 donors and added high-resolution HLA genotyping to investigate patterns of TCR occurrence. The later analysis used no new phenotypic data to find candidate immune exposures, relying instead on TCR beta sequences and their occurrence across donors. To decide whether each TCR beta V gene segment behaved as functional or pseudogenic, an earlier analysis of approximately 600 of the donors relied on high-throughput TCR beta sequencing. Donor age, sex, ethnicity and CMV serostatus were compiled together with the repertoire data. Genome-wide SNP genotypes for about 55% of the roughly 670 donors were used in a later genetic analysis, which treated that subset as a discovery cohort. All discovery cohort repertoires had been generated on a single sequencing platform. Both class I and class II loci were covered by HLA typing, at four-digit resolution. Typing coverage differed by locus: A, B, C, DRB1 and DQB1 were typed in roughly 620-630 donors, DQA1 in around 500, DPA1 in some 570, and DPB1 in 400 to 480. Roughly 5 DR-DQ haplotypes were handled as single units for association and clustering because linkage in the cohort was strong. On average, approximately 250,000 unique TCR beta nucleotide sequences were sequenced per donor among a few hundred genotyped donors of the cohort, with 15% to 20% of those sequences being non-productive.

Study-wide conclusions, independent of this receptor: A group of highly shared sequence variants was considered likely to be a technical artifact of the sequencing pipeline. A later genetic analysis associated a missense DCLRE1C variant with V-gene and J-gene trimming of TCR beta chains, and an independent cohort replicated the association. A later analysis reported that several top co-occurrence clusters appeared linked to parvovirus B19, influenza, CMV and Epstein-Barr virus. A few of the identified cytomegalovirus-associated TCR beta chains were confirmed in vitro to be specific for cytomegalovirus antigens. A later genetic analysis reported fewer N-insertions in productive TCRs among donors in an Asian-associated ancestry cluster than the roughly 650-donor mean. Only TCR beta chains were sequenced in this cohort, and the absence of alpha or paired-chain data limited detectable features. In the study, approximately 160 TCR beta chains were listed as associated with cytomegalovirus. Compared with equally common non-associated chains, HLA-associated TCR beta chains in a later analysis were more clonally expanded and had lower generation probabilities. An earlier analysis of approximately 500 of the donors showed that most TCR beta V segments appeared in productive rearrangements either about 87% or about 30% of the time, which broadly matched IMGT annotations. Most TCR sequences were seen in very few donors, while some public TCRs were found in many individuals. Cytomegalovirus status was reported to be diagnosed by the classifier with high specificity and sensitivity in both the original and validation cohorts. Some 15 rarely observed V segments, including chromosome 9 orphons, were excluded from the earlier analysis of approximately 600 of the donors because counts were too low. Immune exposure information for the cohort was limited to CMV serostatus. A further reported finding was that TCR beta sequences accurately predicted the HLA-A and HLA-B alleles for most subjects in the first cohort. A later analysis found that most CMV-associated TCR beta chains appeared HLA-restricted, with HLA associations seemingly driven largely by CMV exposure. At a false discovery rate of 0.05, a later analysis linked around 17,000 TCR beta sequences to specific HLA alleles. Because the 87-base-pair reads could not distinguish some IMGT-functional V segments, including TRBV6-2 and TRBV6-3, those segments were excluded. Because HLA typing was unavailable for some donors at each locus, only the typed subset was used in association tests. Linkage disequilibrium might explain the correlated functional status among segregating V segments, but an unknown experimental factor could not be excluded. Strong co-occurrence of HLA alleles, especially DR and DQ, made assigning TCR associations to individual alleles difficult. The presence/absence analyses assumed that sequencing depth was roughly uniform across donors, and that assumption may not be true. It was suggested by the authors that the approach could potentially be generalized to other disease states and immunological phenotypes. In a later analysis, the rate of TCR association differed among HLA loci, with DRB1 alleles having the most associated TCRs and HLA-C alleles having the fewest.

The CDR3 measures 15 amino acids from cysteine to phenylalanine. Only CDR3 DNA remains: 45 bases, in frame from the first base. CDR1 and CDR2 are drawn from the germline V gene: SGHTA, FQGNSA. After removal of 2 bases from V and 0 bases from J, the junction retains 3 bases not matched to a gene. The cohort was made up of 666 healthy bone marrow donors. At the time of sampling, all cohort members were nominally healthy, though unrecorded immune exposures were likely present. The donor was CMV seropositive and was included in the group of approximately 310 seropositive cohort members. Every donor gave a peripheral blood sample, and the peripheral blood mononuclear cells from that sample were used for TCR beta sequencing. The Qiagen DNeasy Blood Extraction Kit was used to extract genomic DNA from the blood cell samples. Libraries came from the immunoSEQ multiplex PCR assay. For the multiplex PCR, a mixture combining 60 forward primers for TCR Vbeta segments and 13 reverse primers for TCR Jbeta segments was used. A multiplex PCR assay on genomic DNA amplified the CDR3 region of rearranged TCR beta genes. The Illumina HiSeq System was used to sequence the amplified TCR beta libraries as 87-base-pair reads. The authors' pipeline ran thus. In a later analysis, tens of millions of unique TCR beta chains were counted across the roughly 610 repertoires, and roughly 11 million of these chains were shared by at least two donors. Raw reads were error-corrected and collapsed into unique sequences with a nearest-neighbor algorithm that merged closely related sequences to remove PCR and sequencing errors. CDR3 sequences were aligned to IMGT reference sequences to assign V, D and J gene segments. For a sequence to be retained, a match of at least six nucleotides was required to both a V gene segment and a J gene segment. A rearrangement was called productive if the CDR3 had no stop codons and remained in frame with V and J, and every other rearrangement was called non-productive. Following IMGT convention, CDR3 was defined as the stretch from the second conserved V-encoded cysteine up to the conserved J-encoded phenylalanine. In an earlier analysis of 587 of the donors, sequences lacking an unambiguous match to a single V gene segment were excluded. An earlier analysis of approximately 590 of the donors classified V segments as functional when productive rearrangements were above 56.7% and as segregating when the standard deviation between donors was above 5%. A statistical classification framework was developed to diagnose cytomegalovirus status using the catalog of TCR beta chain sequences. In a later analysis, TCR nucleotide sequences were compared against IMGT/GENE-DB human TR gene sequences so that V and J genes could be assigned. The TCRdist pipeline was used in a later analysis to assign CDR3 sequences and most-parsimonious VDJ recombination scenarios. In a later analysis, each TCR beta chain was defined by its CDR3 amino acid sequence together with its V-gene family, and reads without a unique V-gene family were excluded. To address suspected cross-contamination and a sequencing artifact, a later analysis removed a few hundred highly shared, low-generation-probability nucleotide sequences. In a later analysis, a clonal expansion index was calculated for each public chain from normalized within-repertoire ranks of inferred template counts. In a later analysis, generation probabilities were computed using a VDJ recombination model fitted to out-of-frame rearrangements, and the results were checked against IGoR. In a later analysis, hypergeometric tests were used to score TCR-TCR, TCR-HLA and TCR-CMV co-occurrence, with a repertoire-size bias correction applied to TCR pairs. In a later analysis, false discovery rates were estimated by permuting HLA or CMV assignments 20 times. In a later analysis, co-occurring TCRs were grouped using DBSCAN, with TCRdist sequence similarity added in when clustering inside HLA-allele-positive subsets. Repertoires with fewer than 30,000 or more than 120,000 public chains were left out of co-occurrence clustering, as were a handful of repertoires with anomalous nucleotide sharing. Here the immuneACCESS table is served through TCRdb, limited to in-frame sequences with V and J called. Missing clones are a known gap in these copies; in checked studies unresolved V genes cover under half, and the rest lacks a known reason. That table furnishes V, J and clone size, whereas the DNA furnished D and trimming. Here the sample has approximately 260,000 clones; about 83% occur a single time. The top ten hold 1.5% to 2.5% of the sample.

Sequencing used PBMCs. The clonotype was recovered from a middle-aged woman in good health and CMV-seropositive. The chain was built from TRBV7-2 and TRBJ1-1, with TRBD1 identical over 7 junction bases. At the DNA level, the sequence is TGTGCCAGCAGCTTACAGGGACAGTTGAACACTGAAGCTTTCTTT. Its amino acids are CASSLQGQLNTEAFF.